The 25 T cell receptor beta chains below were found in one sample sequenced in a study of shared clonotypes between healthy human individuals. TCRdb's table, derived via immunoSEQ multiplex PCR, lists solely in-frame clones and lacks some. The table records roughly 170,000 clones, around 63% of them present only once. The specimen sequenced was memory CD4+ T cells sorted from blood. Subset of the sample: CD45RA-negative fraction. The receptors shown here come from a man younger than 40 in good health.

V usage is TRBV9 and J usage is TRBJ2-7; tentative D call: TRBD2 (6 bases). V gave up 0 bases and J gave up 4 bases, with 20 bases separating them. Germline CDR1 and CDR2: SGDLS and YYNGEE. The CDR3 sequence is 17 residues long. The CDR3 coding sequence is TGTGCCAGCAGCGTAGAGGAGGGGACTCGGGGTAGGTACGAGCAGTACTTC. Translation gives CASSVEEGTRGRYEQYF.

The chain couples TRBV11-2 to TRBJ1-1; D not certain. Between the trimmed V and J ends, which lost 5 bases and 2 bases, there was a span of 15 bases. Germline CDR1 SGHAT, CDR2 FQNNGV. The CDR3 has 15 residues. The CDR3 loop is CASSPGGRSNTEAFF. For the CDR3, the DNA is TGTGCCAGCAGCCCTGGCGGGAGAAGCAACACTGAAGCTTTCTTT.

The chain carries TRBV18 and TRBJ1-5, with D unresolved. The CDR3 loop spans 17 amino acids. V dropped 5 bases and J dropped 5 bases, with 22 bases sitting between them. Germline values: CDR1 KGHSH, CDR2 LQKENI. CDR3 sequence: CASSSPAKRKIDQPQHF. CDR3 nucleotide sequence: TGTGCCAGCTCATCGCCCGCGAAGAGAAAGATCGATCAGCCCCAGCATTTT.

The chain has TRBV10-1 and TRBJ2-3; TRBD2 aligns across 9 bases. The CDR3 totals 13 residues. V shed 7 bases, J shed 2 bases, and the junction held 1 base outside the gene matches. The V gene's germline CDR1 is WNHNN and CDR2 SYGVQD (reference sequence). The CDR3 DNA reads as TGCGCCAGCACTAGCGGGGACACAGATACGCAGTATTTT. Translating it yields CASTSGDTDTQYF.

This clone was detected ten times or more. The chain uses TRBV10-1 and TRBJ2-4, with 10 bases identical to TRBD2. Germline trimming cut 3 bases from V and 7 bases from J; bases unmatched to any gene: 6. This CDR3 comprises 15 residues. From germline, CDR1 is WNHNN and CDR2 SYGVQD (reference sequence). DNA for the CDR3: TGCGCCAGCAGTGACGGCCTAGCGGGAGTGAACATTCAGTACTTC. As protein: CASSDGLAGVNIQYF.

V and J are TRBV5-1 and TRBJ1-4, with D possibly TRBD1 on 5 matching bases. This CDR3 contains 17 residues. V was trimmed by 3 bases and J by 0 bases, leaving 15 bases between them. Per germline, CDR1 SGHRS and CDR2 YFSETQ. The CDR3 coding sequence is TGCGCCAGCAGCTATGGACAACCCTCAACAACTAATGAAAAACTGTTTTTT. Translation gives CASSYGQPSTTNEKLFF.

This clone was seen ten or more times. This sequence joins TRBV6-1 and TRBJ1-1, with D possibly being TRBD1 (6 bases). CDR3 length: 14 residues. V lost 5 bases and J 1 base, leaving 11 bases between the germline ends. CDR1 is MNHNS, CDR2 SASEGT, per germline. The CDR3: CASSLLGGNTEAFF. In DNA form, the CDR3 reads TGTGCCAGCAGTTTATTAGGGGGGAACACTGAAGCTTTCTTT.

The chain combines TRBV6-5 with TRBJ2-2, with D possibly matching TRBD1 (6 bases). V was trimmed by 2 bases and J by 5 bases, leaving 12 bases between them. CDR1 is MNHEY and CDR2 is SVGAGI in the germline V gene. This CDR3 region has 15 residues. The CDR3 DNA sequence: TGTGCCAGCAGTTACCCTTCTACAGGGACCGGGGAGCTGTTTTTT. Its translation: CASSYPSTGTGELFF.

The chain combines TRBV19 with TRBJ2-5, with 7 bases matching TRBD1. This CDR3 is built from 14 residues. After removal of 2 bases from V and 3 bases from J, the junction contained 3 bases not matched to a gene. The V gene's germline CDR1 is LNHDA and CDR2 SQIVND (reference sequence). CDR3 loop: CASSIQGVEETQYF. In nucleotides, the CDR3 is TGTGCCAGTAGTATACAGGGGGTAGAAGAGACCCAGTACTTC. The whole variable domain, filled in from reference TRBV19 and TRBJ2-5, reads DGGITQSPKYLFRKEGQNVTLSCEQNLNHDAMYWYRQDPGQGLRLIYYSQIVNDFQKGDIAEGYSVSREKKESFPLTVTSAQKNPTAFYLCASSIQGVEETQYFGPGTRLLVL.

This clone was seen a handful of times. CDR3 in DNA: TGTGCCAGCAGCTCCTTAGCGGGAGGGGGAGAGACCCAGTACTTC. It is translated as CASSSLAGGGETQYF. The chain carries TRBV7-3 and TRBJ2-5, with 11 bases matching TRBD2. The germline V gene has CDR1 SGHTA and CDR2 FQGTGA. With 4 bases clipped from V and 4 bases from J, the junction kept 5 bases outside the gene matches. The CDR3 is made up of 15 amino acids.

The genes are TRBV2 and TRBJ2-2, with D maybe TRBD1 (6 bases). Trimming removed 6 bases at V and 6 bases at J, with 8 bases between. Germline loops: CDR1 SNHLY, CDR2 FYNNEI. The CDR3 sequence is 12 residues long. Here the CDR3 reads CASSHRAGELFF. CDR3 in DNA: TGTGCCAGCAGCCACAGGGCCGGGGAGCTGTTTTTT.

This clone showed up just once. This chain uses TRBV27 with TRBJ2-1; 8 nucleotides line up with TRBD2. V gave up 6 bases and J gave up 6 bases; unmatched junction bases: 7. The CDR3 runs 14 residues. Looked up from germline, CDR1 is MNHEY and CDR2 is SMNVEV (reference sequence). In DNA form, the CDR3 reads TGTGCCAGCAGAGCGGGAGTTACTTTCAATGAGCAGTTCTTC. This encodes CASRAGVTFNEQFF.

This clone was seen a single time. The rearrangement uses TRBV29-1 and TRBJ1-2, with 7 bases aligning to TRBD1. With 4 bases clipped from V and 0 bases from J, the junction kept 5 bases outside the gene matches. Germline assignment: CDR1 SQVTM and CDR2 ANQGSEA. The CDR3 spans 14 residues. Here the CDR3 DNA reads TGCAGCGTTGGACAGGGTAAAACTAACTATGGCTACACCTTC. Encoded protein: CSVGQGKTNYGYTF.

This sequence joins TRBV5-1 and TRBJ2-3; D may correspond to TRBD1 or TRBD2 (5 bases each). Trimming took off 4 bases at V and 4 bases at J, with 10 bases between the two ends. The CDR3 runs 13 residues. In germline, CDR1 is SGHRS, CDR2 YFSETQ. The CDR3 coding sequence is TGCGCCAGCAGCGACGGGGCATCAGATACGCAGTATTTT. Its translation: CASSDGASDTQYF.

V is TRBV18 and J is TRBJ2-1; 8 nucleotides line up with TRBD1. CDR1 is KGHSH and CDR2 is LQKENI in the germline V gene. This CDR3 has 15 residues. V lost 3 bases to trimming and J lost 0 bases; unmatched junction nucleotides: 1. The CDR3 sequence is CASSPGTGSYNEQFF. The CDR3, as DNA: TGTGCCAGCTCACCCGGGACAGGCTCCTACAATGAGCAGTTCTTC.

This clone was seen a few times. CDR3 sequence: CASRRDQGLNTEAFF. The DNA of the CDR3 is TGTGCCAGCAGAAGGGACCAAGGCTTGAACACTGAAGCTTTCTTT. V usage is TRBV5-4 and J usage is TRBJ1-1, with D perhaps TRBD1 (5 bases). V was cut by 5 bases and J by 0 bases, with 14 bases left in between. The CDR3 is made up of 15 amino acids. Germline CDR1 SGHNT, CDR2 YYREEE (reference sequence).

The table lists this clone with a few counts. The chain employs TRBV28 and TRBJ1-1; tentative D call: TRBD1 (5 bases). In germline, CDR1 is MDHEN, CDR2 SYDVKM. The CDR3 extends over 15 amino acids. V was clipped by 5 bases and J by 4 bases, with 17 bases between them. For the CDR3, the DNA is TGTGCCAGCAGTCCCTGGGGCAGCGGCGTCACTGAAGCTTTCTTT. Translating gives CASSPWGSGVTEAFF.

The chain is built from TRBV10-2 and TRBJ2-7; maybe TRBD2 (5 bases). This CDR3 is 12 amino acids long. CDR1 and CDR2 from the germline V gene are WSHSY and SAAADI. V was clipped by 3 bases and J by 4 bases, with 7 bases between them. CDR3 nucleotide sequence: TGCGCCAGCAGTGAACGGGGTTACGAGCAGTACTTC. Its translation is CASSERGYEQYF.

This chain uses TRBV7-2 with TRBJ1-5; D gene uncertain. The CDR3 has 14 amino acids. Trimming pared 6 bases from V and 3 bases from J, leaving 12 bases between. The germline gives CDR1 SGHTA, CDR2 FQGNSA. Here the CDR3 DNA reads TGTGCCAGCAGTAGACCCGGGATCAATCAGCCCCAGCATTTT. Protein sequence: CASSRPGINQPQHF.

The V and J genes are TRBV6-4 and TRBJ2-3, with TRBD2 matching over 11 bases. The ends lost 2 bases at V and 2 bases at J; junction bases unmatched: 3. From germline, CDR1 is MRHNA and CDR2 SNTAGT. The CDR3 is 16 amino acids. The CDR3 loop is CASSDKTSGDTDTQYF. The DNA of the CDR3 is TGTGCCAGCAGTGACAAGACTAGCGGGGACACAGATACGCAGTATTTT.

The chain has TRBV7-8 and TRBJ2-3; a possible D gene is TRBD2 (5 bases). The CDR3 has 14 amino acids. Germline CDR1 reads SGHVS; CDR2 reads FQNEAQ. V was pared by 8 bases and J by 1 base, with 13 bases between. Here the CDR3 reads CASRPHGGTDTQYF. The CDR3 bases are TGTGCCAGCCGGCCCCACGGGGGCACAGATACGCAGTATTTT.

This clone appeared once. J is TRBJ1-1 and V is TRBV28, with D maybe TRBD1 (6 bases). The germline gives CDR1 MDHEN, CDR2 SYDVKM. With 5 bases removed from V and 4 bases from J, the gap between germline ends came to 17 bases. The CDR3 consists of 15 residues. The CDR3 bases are TGTGCCAGCAGTCTGCCTAAGGGGGTTGGCACTGAAGCTTTCTTT. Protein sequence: CASSLPKGVGTEAFF. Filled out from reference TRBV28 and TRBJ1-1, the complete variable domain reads DVKVTQSSRYLVKRTGEKVFLECVQDMDHENMFWYRQDPGLGLRLIYFSYDVKMKEKGDIPEGYSVSREKKERFSLILESASTNQTSMYLCASSLPKGVGTEAFFGQGTRLTVV.

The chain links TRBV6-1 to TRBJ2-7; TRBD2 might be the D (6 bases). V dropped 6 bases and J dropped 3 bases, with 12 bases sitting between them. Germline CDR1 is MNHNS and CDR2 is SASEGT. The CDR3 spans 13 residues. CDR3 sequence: CASSRDFHYEQYF. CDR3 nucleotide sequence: TGTGCCAGCAGCCGGGACTTCCACTACGAGCAGTACTTC.

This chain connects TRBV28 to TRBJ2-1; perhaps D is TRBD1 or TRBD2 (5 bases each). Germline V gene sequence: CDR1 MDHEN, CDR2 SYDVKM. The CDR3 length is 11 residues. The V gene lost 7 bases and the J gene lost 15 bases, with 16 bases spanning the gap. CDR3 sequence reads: CASTAQAGVFF. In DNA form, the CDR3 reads TGTGCCAGCACTGCACAGGCCGGGGTGTTCTTC.

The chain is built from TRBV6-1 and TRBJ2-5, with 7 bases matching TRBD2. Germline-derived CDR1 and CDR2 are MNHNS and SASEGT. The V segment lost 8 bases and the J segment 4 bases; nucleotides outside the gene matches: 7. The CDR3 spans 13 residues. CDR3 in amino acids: CASGGRGVETQYF. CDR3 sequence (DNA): TGTGCCAGCGGGGGACGGGGGGTAGAGACCCAGTACTTC.